The 11 T cell receptor beta chains below all came from one sample that was sequenced in a study of CD8 T cells in ankylosing spondylitis. General study findings and limits: A TCR beta motif made of eight highly homologous variants seemed typical of ankylosing spondylitis blood.

One entry per CDR3 protein results from TCRdb running MiXCR on the 5' RACE reads. The sample has about 460,000 distinct CDR3 sequences, roughly 5.3% seen once. The antigens of these receptors remain unknown. Sequenced sample: blood, either unsorted or a sorted T cell fraction (not recorded which). These receptors were collected from a male donor with ankylosing spondylitis.

To note about this clonotype: This could be a read error, since a much larger clone is one nucleotide away. CDR3 sequence: CGISERLAGAVEQFF. The CDR3 region has the DNA TGTGGCATCAGTGAAAGACTAGCGGGAGCCGTTGAGCAGTTCTTC. This chain joins TRBV10-3 and TRBJ2-1; 12 bases agree with TRBD2. The CDR3 covers 15 residues. CDR1 and CDR2 from the germline V gene are ENHRY and SYGVKD.

The table lists this clonotype with a few counts. This sequence joins TRBV7-2 and TRBJ2-7; 10 bases line up with TRBD1. Germline V gene lookup returns CDR1 SGHTA and CDR2 FQGNSA. The CDR3 loop spans 16 amino acids. Germline trimming cut 6 bases from V and 1 base from J; bases unmatched to any gene: 9. CDR3 residues: CASSTSGTGVSYEQYF. The CDR3 DNA is TGTGCCAGCAGTACCAGTGGGACAGGGGTGTCCTACGAGCAGTACTTC.

Many counts were recorded for this clonotype. This chain uses TRBV5-1 with TRBJ1-6; tentatively, D is TRBD1 (5 bases). V lost 4 bases and J 9 bases, leaving 20 bases between the germline ends. Per the germline V gene, CDR1 is SGHRS and CDR2 is YFSETQ. The CDR3 is 16 residues long. DNA of the CDR3: TGCGCCAGCAGCCCCGGGTTGGGGACCATGGGTTCACCCCTCCACTTT. Amino acid sequence: CASSPGLGTMGSPLHF.

This clonotype was found a few times. The rearrangement uses TRBV27 and TRBJ2-7, with D perhaps being TRBD1 or TRBD2 (6 bases each). The CDR3 is 18 residues long. The V end lost 3 bases, the J end lost 4 bases, and 25 bases lay between the germline ends. CDR1 MNHEY and CDR2 SMNVEV come from the germline V gene (reference sequence). Written as DNA, the CDR3 is TGTGCCAGCAGTTTTATTGTTTTAGGGGGGCCAGTACGATACGAGCAGTACTTC. This gives the protein CASSFIVLGGPVRYEQYF.

The chain couples TRBV6-1 to TRBJ2-5; D assignment may be TRBD1 or TRBD2 (6 bases each). This CDR3 is 15 amino acids long. Germline V gene sequence: CDR1 MNHNS, CDR2 SASEGT. Trimming left V 5 bases short and J 0 bases short, with 13 bases between. The CDR3 spells CASSPEGEDQETQYF. The CDR3 bases are TGTGCCAGCAGTCCGGAGGGGGAGGACCAAGAGACCCAGTACTTC.

At least ten counts were recorded for this clonotype. This chain joins TRBV5-1 and TRBJ2-3; no definite D call. Germline assignment: CDR1 SGHRS and CDR2 YFSETQ. V was cut by 4 bases and J by 2 bases, with 8 bases left in between. This CDR3 contains 13 residues. The CDR3 here is CASSPENTDTQYF. CDR3 bases: TGCGCCAGCAGCCCTGAGAACACAGATACGCAGTATTTT.

This clonotype was counted ten times or more. The V gene is TRBV7-2, the J gene TRBJ1-2; D call uncertain. Germline assignment: CDR1 SGHTA and CDR2 FQGNSA. The CDR3 is 13 residues long. The V and J ends lost 2 bases and 7 bases respectively, with 11 bases between them. Here the CDR3 reads CASSLPSERGYTF. Here the CDR3 DNA reads TGTGCCAGCAGCTTACCATCCGAACGTGGCTACACCTTC.

This clonotype was observed a few times. The chain carries TRBV28 and TRBJ1-4; D gene uncertain. With 3 bases removed from V and 0 bases from J, the gap between germline ends came to 14 bases. Germline V gene data show CDR1 as MDHEN and CDR2 as SYDVKM. This CDR3 region has 17 residues. The CDR3 DNA sequence: TGTGCCAGCAGTTTTCGTCGCATGGATGCAACTAATGAAAAACTGTTTTTT. Residues: CASSFRRMDATNEKLFF.

This clonotype has ten or more counts. This sequence joins TRBV5-1 and TRBJ2-7, with D possibly matching TRBD1 (6 bases). V was pared by 6 bases and J by 2 bases, with 18 bases between. This CDR3 spans 15 amino acids. In germline, CDR1 is SGHRS, CDR2 YFSETQ. The CDR3, as DNA: TGCGCCAGCAAGGGATCACAGGGATGGCCCTACGAGCAGTACTTC. The encoded protein is CASKGSQGWPYEQYF.

This clonotype appeared a few times. The J gene is TRBJ2-3, the V gene TRBV7-3, with D hard to call. The germline V and J ends were trimmed by 1 base and 2 bases, with 10 bases remaining between them. Looked up from germline, CDR1 is SGHTA and CDR2 is FQGTGA. The CDR3 length is 15 residues. This CDR3 is CASSLRGQHTDTQYF. DNA of the CDR3: TGTGCCAGCAGCTTAAGAGGCCAGCACACAGATACGCAGTATTTT.

This clonotype came up many times. The chain has TRBV5-1 and TRBJ2-7; tentative D call: TRBD1 (6 bases). The length of the CDR3 is 15 residues. CDR1 SGHRS and CDR2 YFSETQ come from the germline V gene. Trimming stripped 4 bases from V and 3 bases from J, with 17 bases between. The CDR3 coding sequence is TGCGCCAGCAGCAGACAACGGGACATGGACTACGAGCAGTACTTC. This translates into CASSRQRDMDYEQYF.